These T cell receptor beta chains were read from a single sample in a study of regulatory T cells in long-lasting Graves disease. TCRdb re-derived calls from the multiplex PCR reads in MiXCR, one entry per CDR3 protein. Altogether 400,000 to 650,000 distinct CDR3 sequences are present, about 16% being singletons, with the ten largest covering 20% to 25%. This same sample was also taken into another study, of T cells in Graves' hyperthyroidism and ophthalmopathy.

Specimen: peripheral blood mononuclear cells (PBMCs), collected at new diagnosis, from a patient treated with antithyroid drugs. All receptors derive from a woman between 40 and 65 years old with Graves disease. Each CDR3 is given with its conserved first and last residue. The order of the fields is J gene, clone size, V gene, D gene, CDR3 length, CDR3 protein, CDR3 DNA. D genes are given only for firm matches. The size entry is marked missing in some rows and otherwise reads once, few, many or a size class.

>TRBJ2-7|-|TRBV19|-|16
CASSIVGWGLSYEQYF
TGTGCCAGTAGTATAGTGGGATGGGGCCTCTCCTACGAGCAGTACTTC
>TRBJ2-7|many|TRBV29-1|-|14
CSVEKAGVPSEQYF
TGCAGCGTTGAAAAGGCAGGGGTACCTTCAGAGCAGTACTTC
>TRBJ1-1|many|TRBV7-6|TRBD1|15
CASSPNRGMNTEAFF
TGTGCCAGCAGCCCCAACAGGGGGATGAACACTGAAGCTTTCTTT
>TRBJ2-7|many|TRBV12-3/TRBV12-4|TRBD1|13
CASTVGQEYEQYF
TGTGCCAGCACCGTCGGACAGGAATACGAGCAGTACTTC
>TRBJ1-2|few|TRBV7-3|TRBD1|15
CASSLNRGGVDGYTF
TGTGCCAGCAGCTTAAACAGGGGTGGGGTAGATGGCTACACCTTC
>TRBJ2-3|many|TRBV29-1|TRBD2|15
CSVGLAGGRTDTQYF
TGCAGCGTCGGACTAGCGGGGGGGCGCACAGATACGCAGTATTTT
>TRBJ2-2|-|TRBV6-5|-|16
CASSYSGGPNTGELFF
TGTGCCAGCAGTTACTCAGGGGGACCGAACACCGGGGAGCTGTTTTTT
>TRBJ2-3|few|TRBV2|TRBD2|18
CASRERLAGGAVTDTQYF
TGTGCCAGCAGAGAGAGGCTAGCGGGGGGGGCTGTCACAGATACGCAGTATTTT
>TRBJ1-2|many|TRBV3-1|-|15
CASSQDQDPPYGYTF
TGTGCCAGCAGCCAAGATCAGGATCCCCCCTATGGCTACACCTTC
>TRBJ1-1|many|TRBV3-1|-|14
CASSQDTFNTEAFF
TGTGCCAGCAGTCAAGACACCTTTAACACTGAAGCTTTCTTT
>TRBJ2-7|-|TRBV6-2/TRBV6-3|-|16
CASSRNRDTSGYEQYF
TGTGCCAGCAGTAGAAACAGGGATACCTCGGGCTACGAGCAGTACTTC
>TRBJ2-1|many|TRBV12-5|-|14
CASGLGTGVEEQFF
TGTGCTAGTGGTTTGGGTACGGGGGTTGAAGAGCAGTTCTTC
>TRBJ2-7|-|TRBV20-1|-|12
CSARTLTYEQYF
TGCAGTGCTAGAACCCTGACCTACGAGCAGTACTTC
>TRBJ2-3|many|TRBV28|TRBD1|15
CASSRGQGATDTQYF
TGTGCCAGCAGTCGGGGACAGGGGGCTACAGATACGCAGTATTTT
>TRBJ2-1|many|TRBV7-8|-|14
CASSLVFLLNEQFF
TGTGCCAGCAGCTTAGTTTTTCTGCTTAATGAGCAGTTCTTC